Below, 26 T cell receptor beta chains from the same sample are listed, as sequenced in a study of blood T cells in healthy people across ages. The use of a sample-barcoded 5' primer and a J-beta primer mix characterized a second PCR of about 7 to 12 cycles. TCRdb passed the 5' RACE reads through MiXCR, listing each CDR3 protein once. The repertoire holds 800,000 to 950,000 distinct CDR3 sequences, with almost 30% as singletons. The data were also submitted as part of a second study, on T cells of mothers and their children.

Sample: blood. Receptor source: a woman aged 40 to 50 in good health.

This clonotype was seen many times. This chain uses TRBV11-2 with TRBJ2-1, with D possibly being TRBD1 (6 bases). The germline gives CDR1 SGHAT, CDR2 FQNNGV. V lost 1 base, J lost 6 bases, and 13 bases lay in between. The CDR3 contains 15 residues. The CDR3 coding sequence is TGTGCCAGCAGCTTAGGGAAAGGACAGATCAATGAGCAGTTCTTC. As protein: CASSLGKGQINEQFF.

Comment on this clonotype: A much larger clone differs from this one at a single base, so this may be a read error. The chain uses TRBV20-1 and TRBJ2-7; D is perhaps TRBD1 or TRBD2 (5 bases each). This CDR3 comprises 13 residues. CDR1 and CDR2 from the germline V gene are DFQATT and SNEGSKA (reference sequence). CDR3 sequence reads: CGASGTDAYEQYF. The DNA of the CDR3 is TGCGGTGCTAGTGGGACCGATGCCTACGAGCAGTACTTC.

At least ten counts were recorded for this clonotype. The CDR3 sequence: CASSLGLAGNIQYF. The DNA of the CDR3 is TGTGCCAGCAGCTTAGGGCTAGCTGGAAACATTCAGTACTTC. The chain recombines TRBV11-2 with TRBJ2-4; possible D gene TRBD2, 5 bases. CDR3 length: 14 residues. V lost 1 base and J lost 6, with 10 bases in between. The germline V gene has CDR1 SGHAT and CDR2 FQNNGV.

This chain uses TRBV5-1 with TRBJ2-5; D is ambiguous. Trimming removed 4 bases from V and 5 bases from J, with 9 bases in between. Per germline, CDR1 SGHRS and CDR2 YFSETQ. CDR3 length: 12 amino acids. CDR3 DNA sequence: TGCGCCAGCAGCGCGGCCTTGGAGACCCAGTACTTC. It encodes CASSAALETQYF.

This clonotype was found many times. The chain joins TRBV7-2 to TRBJ2-4, with a tentative D call TRBD1 (5 bases). Germline-derived CDR1 and CDR2 are SGHTA and FQGNSA. This CDR3 has 16 residues. Between the trimmed V and J ends, which lost 2 bases and 1 base, there was a span of 12 bases. The CDR3 loop reads CASSLNWAGAKNIQYF. The CDR3 region has the DNA TGTGCCAGCAGCTTAAACTGGGCAGGGGCCAAAAACATTCAGTACTTC.

This chain joins TRBV11-3 and TRBJ1-2; 8 bases are a match to TRBD1. Germline V gene data show CDR1 as SGHNT and CDR2 as YENEEA. V was clipped by 2 bases and J by 6 bases; unmatched bases: 5. CDR3 length equals 14 residues. CDR3 amino acids: CASSLRQGWNGYTF. The CDR3 bases are TGTGCCAGCAGCTTAAGACAGGGGTGGAATGGCTACACCTTC.

This clonotype has at least ten counts. The rearrangement uses TRBV6-5 and TRBJ2-7; D tentatively fits TRBD1 or TRBD2 (5 bases each). The CDR3 is made up of 13 amino acids. V gave up 4 bases and J gave up 3 bases, with 10 bases separating them. The germline CDR1 and CDR2 sequences are MNHEY and SVGAGI. For the CDR3, the DNA is TGTGCCAGCAGTTGGGGGACCCTCTACGAGCAGTACTTC. Translating it yields CASSWGTLYEQYF.

This clonotype came up many times. The chain uses TRBV5-1 and TRBJ2-1; D uncertain. Trimming left V 0 bases short and J 9 bases short, with 13 bases between. Germline CDR1 reads SGHRS; CDR2 reads YFSETQ. This CDR3 has 14 residues. The CDR3 coding sequence is TGCGCCAGCAGCTTGGCCCGTGTGGGTACTGAGCAGTTCTTC. This translates into CASSLARVGTEQFF.

The sample holds many counts of this clonotype. The V gene is TRBV7-2, the J gene TRBJ2-7; TRBD1 is a possible D gene (5 bases). Per the germline V gene, CDR1 is SGHTA and CDR2 is FQGNSA. The CDR3 runs to 14 residues. Trimming shortened V by 5 bases and J by 6 bases, and 17 bases separated the two germline ends. CDR3 amino acids: CASSPLDSSLEQYF. CDR3 nucleotide sequence: TGTGCCAGCAGCCCTTTAGACAGTTCCCTCGAGCAGTACTTC.

This clonotype was counted a few times. CDR3 region: CASRLSGPVYNEQFF. CDR3 nucleotides: TGTGCCAGCAGACTGTCGGGACCGGTGTATAATGAGCAGTTCTTC. The rearrangement joins TRBV2 to TRBJ2-1; perhaps D is TRBD1 or TRBD2 (5 bases each). CDR1 and CDR2 from the germline V gene are SNHLY and FYNNEI. V gave up 6 bases and J gave up 7 bases, with 19 bases separating them. The CDR3 is made up of 15 amino acids. Full variable domain (rest looked up from reference TRBV2 and TRBJ2-1): EPEVTQTPSHQVTQMGQEVILRCVPISNHLYFYWYRQILGQKVEFLVSFYNNEISEKSEIFDDQFSVERPDGSNFTLKIRSTKLEDSAMYFCASRLSGPVYNEQFFGPGTRLTVL.

The gene calls are TRBV11-1 and TRBJ1-5; TRBD1 matches 9 bases. Trimming took 4 bases from V and 7 from J; bases not matched to a gene: 8. Germline V gene lookup returns CDR1 SGHAT and CDR2 FQDESV (reference sequence). This CDR3 spans 15 amino acids. The CDR3 nucleotides read TGTGCCAGCAGCTCGGGACAGGGCCGGGGACAGCCCCAGCATTTT. Its translation: CASSSGQGRGQPQHF.

On this clonotype: A much larger clone is a single base away; this may be a read error. This chain connects TRBV28 to TRBJ2-5; a possible D gene is TRBD2 (6 bases). The germline CDR1 and CDR2 sequences are MDHEN and SYDVKM. V was shortened by 5 bases and J by 1 base, with 14 bases between the two germline ends. This CDR3 has 15 amino acids. The CDR3: CASSGGPIRQETQYF. CDR3 in DNA: TGTGCCAGCAGTGGAGGGCCGATTCGCCAAGAGACCCAGTACTTC.

The chain has TRBV20-1 and TRBJ1-6; maybe TRBD1 (5 bases). The germline V and J ends were trimmed by 1 base and 8 bases, with 18 bases remaining between them. The CDR3 is made up of 16 amino acids. Germline V CDR1 and CDR2: DFQATT, SNEGSKA (reference sequence). CDR3 sequence: CSARGWGERSDSPLHF. In DNA, the CDR3 is TGCAGTGCTAGAGGGTGGGGGGAACGGTCAGATTCACCCCTCCACTTT.

The sample holds a few counts of this clonotype. A much bigger clone sits one base away, suggesting this may be a read error. The rearrangement joins TRBV10-3 to TRBJ2-7, with 9 nucleotides matching TRBD2. The CDR3 totals 16 residues. CDR1 is ENHRY and CDR2 is SYGVKD in the germline V gene. The J segment lost 7 bases and the V segment lost 6 bases, leaving 16 bases of the junction unmatched. In nucleotides, the CDR3 is TGTGCCATCAGAGCTGATAGCGGGGGAGGCTACAATGAGCAGTACTTC. This codes for CAIRADSGGGYNEQYF.

The genes are TRBV29-1 and TRBJ1-4; TRBD1 might be the D (6 bases). CDR1 and CDR2 (germline): SQVTM, ANQGSEA. V lost 0 bases and J lost 6, with 11 bases in between. The CDR3 consists of 14 residues. The CDR3 loop reads CSVEEQGRDEKLFF. CDR3 in DNA: TGCAGCGTTGAAGAACAGGGTAGGGATGAAAAACTGTTTTTT.

This clonotype appeared many times. In DNA, the CDR3 is TGTGCCAGCAGTTTATCAATACTGAGACAGGAGAGAAATTCACCCCTCCACTTT. This encodes CASSLSILRQERNSPLHF. The chain uses TRBV27 and TRBJ1-6, with D possibly TRBD1 on 6 matching bases. V gave up 0 bases and J gave up 7 bases, with 19 bases separating them. The germline V gene has CDR1 MNHEY and CDR2 SMNVEV (reference sequence). The CDR3 has 18 residues.

J is TRBJ1-3 and V is TRBV7-2; a possible D gene is TRBD1 (5 bases). Germline loops: CDR1 SGHTA, CDR2 FQGNSA. There are 16 residues in the CDR3. Trimming removed 4 bases from V and 2 bases from J, with 15 bases in between. For the CDR3, the DNA is TGTGCCAGCAGCTCCCAGATGGGGCTAGCTGGAAACACCATATATTTT. The encoded protein is CASSSQMGLAGNTIYF. Supplemented by reference TRBV7-2 and TRBJ1-3, the full variable domain reads GAGVSQSPSNKVTEKGKDVELRCDPISGHTALYWYRQSLGQGLEFLIYFQGNSAPDKSGLPSDRFSAERTGGSVSTLTIQRTQQEDSAVYLCASSSQMGLAGNTIYFGEGSWLTVV.

The genes are TRBV4-3 and TRBJ2-3; 10 bases map to TRBD2. This CDR3 spans 21 amino acids. The germline gives CDR1 LGHNA, CDR2 YSLEER. The V segment lost 0 bases and the J segment 4 bases; nucleotides outside the gene matches: 19. CDR3 nucleotide sequence: TGCGCCAGCAGCCAAGACCCGGTTCCCTGGGCTAGCGGGGGACGGGCAGATACGCAGTATTTT. Its translation: CASSQDPVPWASGGRADTQYF.

This clonotype came up many times. V gene TRBV15 combines with J gene TRBJ2-5; no clear D. V was trimmed by 0 bases and J by 0 bases, leaving 11 bases between them. From germline, CDR1 is LNHNV and CDR2 YYDKDF (reference sequence). CDR3 length equals 16 residues. Written as DNA, the CDR3 is TGTGCCACCAGCAGAGAGACCTTGGGGAACCAAGAGACCCAGTACTTC. It encodes CATSRETLGNQETQYF.

Points on this clonotype: A much larger clone differs from this one at a single base, so this may be a read error. This chain connects TRBV12-3 or TRBV12-4 to TRBJ1-4; TRBD1 is a possible D gene (6 bases). The CDR3 sequence is 13 residues long. CDR3 in amino acids: CAGSLRGQGKLFF. CDR3 DNA: TGTGCCGGCAGTTTACGGGGGCAGGGAAAACTGTTTTTT.

V gene TRBV29-1 combines with J gene TRBJ2-7; TRBD1 matches 7 bases. V shed 8 bases, J shed 6 bases, and the junction held 16 bases outside the gene matches. The CDR3 is 14 residues long. Germline CDR1 SQVTM, CDR2 ANQGSEA. The CDR3, as DNA: TGCAGCACGAAGACAGGGCATCATGTCTCCGAGCAGTACTTC. Encoded protein: CSTKTGHHVSEQYF.

This clonotype has a single count. The chain couples TRBV20-1 to TRBJ2-7; D is perhaps TRBD1 (5 bases). Trimming took off 4 bases at V and 8 bases at J, with 18 bases between the two ends. CDR3 length: 13 residues. CDR1 and CDR2 from the germline V gene are DFQATT and SNEGSKA (reference sequence). The CDR3 sequence is CSATGRVIYKQYF. CDR3 coding DNA: TGCAGTGCTACGGGCAGGGTAATTTACAAGCAGTACTTC.

This clonotype was detected only a few times. The rearrangement links TRBV24-1 to TRBJ2-1, with 10 nucleotides matching TRBD1. Trimming cost V 4 bases and J 0 bases; bases outside gene matches: 5. The length of the CDR3 is 17 residues. Germline V lookup: CDR1 KGHDR, CDR2 SFDVKD. The CDR3 coding sequence is TGTGCCACCAGTGACGGGACAGGGGCGATCTCCTACAATGAGCAGTTCTTC. It encodes CATSDGTGAISYNEQFF.

This clonotype was counted at least ten times. The chain is built from TRBV15 and TRBJ2-1; no firm D call. The CDR3 spans 18 residues. CDR1 is LNHNV and CDR2 is YYDKDF in the germline V gene (reference sequence). The V and J ends lost 0 bases and 7 bases respectively, with 22 bases between them. DNA of the CDR3: TGTGCCACCAGCAGAGATCGTTTAACCCTATCCCCCAGGAATGAGCAGTTCTTC. Amino acids: CATSRDRLTLSPRNEQFF.

The chain uses TRBV19 and TRBJ1-1, with D perhaps TRBD1 (6 bases). The CDR3 extends over 14 amino acids. The V end lost 7 bases, the J end lost 9 bases, and 21 bases lay between the germline ends. Per the germline V gene, CDR1 is LNHDA and CDR2 is SQIVND (reference sequence). DNA of the CDR3: TGTGCCAGTATCCTATCAGGGGCCCCGGCTCAAGCTTTCTTT. This gives the protein CASILSGAPAQAFF.

In its sample, this clonotype was seen once. This rearrangement joins TRBV10-3 to TRBJ1-5, with 10 bases lining up with TRBD1. J lost 7 bases, V lost 3 bases, and 6 bases had no gene match. This CDR3 is 15 amino acids long. Germline V gene data show CDR1 as ENHRY and CDR2 as SYGVKD. The CDR3 is CAISDLGQGEQPQHF. CDR3 nucleotide sequence: TGTGCCATCAGTGATCTCGGACAGGGGGAACAGCCCCAGCATTTT.